The source of this T cell receptor beta chain is a study of siplizumab effects on memory and regulatory T cells. Sequencing was performed with immunoSEQ multiplex PCR; in TCRdb, only in-frame clones are kept and a portion is missing. The sample lists approximately 98,000 clones, roughly 94% occurring once. This clone was counted a few times. V shed 6 bases and J shed 4 bases, with 18 bases lying between them. Germline CDR1 MDHEN, CDR2 SYDVKM. The CDR3 covers 15 residues. The sequencing input was non-Treg CD4+ T cells sorted from blood. This receptor was identified in a human donor in good health. The chain couples TRBV28 to TRBJ1-2; D is perhaps TRBD1 (6 bases). The CDR3 DNA reads TGTGCCAGCAGCCGAGAGAACAGGGCTGGCTATGGCTACACCTTC. Its protein is CASSRENRAGYGYTF.